Following are 5 T cell receptor beta chains from one sample sequenced in a study of blood T cell repertoires in COVID-19 (dated by TCRdb to about 2020). The library came from the immunoSEQ multiplex PCR assay. The immuneACCESS repertoire file appears here via TCRdb, limited to in-frame rearrangements. These files lack a portion of the clones; in checked studies, under half of the deficit traces to unresolved V genes, and the cause of the others is not known. The table for this sample lists roughly 40,000 clones; around nine tenths of them were counted only once. The ten largest clones take up 9% of the sample. Source material: peripheral blood. The receptor source for this set is a woman in her seventies with acute or convalescent COVID-19.

The chain is built from TRBV6-2 or TRBV6-3 and TRBJ1-2; no clear D gene. Germline CDR1 is MNHEY and CDR2 is SVGEGT. Trimming removed 0 bases at V and 4 bases at J, with 9 bases between. This CDR3 region has 14 residues. The CDR3 DNA sequence: TGTGCCAGCAGTTACTCAAGCTCAAGCTATGGCTACACCTTC. This encodes CASSYSSSSYGYTF.

This sequence joins TRBV3-1 (or the pseudogene TRBV3-2) and TRBJ2-5; TRBD2 matches 15 bases. CDR1 is LGHDT and CDR2 is YNNKEL in the germline V gene (reference sequence). V shed 3 bases and J 2 bases; nucleotides not matched to a gene: 4. The CDR3 runs 17 residues. The CDR3 loop is CASSHLGLAGGQETQYF. The CDR3 bases are TGTGCCAGCAGCCACTTGGGACTAGCGGGGGGTCAAGAGACCCAGTACTTC.

V gene TRBV19 combines with J gene TRBJ1-5; D may be TRBD1 (5 bases). Trimming removed 1 base at V and 0 bases at J, with 10 bases between. Germline V gene lookup returns CDR1 LNHDA and CDR2 SQIVND (reference sequence). The length of the CDR3 is 16 residues. As DNA, the CDR3 is TGTGCCAGTAGTATAGGAACAGGATATAGCAATCAGCCCCAGCATTTT. Protein: CASSIGTGYSNQPQHF.

This chain joins TRBV11-2 and TRBJ1-4; possibly TRBD1 for D (5 bases). Trimming left V 1 base short and J 4 bases short, with 10 bases between. The CDR3 spans 15 residues. The germline V gene encodes CDR1 SGHAT and CDR2 FQNNGV. The CDR3 spells CASSLGGTNNEKLFF. CDR3 nucleotides: TGTGCCAGCAGCTTAGGAGGGACTAATAATGAAAAACTGTTTTTT.

This chain connects TRBV28 to TRBJ1-5; D perhaps matches TRBD1 (6 bases). Germline CDR1 and CDR2: MDHEN and SYDVKM. The CDR3 spans 13 residues. V lost 6 bases, J lost 4 bases, and 10 bases lay in between. This CDR3 is CASSSGQNQPQHF. The CDR3, as DNA: TGTGCCAGCAGCTCCGGACAGAATCAGCCCCAGCATTTT.